Presented here are 12 T cell receptor beta chains from one specimen sequenced in a study of cytomegalovirus exposure and HLA in healthy donors. PCR involved 60 Vbeta and 13 Jbeta primers. Libraries were prepared by immunoSEQ multiplex PCR; TCRdb keeps only in-frame clonotypes and omits some of them. The sample carries under 300,000 clones, approximately 82% recorded once. Sequencing was performed on PBMCs. Receptors were obtained from a woman aged 55-70 years in good health and CMV-seropositive.

For this clone: An end of the junction differs from the germline gene, which may be a read error. For the CDR3, the DNA is TGTGCCACACAAGGCACTGGAGACACCATATATTTT. It specifies CATQGTGDTIYF. J is TRBJ1-3 and V is TRBV6-5; D is unclear. Germline CDR1 MNHEY, CDR2 SVGAGI. The CDR3 is 12 residues long.

This chain links TRBV2 with TRBJ1-1; D call uncertain. The germline V gene encodes CDR1 SNHLY and CDR2 FYNNEI. This CDR3 has 12 amino acids. Trimming left V 4 bases short and J 6 bases short, with 9 bases between. CDR3 sequence: CASSGAGPEAFF. DNA of the CDR3: TGTGCCAGCAGTGGTGCCGGTCCTGAAGCTTTCTTT.

The chain has TRBV28 and TRBJ1-4, with 10 bases fitting TRBD1. The CDR3 totals 16 residues. V lost 5 bases, J lost 13 bases, and 16 bases stayed unmatched. Per germline, CDR1 MDHEN and CDR2 SYDVKM. The DNA for the CDR3 is TGTGCCAGCAGTCCCTCGACAGGGGGCTGGGTCCGCGGACTGTTTTTT. This codes for CASSPSTGGWVRGLFF.

The chain uses TRBV25-1 and TRBJ1-1; no clear D. Deletions cut 1 base from V and 6 bases from J, with 9 bases between. Germline V CDR1 and CDR2: MGHDK, SYGVNS. This CDR3 has 13 residues. This CDR3 reads CASSEWSEAEAFF. The CDR3 DNA is TGTGCCAGCAGTGAATGGAGTGAGGCTGAAGCTTTCTTT.

This clone was seen only once. This chain joins TRBV27 and TRBJ2-5, with D uncertain. Between the trimmed V and J ends, which lost 5 bases and 2 bases, there was a span of 15 bases. In germline, CDR1 is MNHEY, CDR2 SMNVEV (reference sequence). The CDR3 sequence is 15 residues long. The CDR3 loop reads CASSPFGLEQETQYF. DNA of the CDR3: TGTGCCAGCAGTCCCTTTGGTCTGGAGCAAGAGACCCAGTACTTC.

This chain joins TRBV19 and TRBJ2-1; tentatively, D is TRBD2 (7 bases). Germline V gene data show CDR1 as LNHDA and CDR2 as SQIVND (reference sequence). V was shortened by 6 bases and J by 9 bases, with 12 bases between the two germline ends. CDR3 size: 12 residues. The CDR3 sequence is CASRDRGGEQFF. The CDR3 DNA is TGTGCCAGTAGGGATAGGGGGGGTGAGCAGTTCTTC. The full variable domain, in which reference TRBV19 and TRBJ2-1 provide the parts outside the CDR3, is DGGITQSPKYLFRKEGQNVTLSCEQNLNHDAMYWYRQDPGQGLRLIYYSQIVNDFQKGDIAEGYSVSREKKESFPLTVTSAQKNPTAFYLCASRDRGGEQFFGPGTRLTVL.

This clone occurred once. This chain joins TRBV15 and TRBJ2-7; 9 bases are shared with TRBD2. The CDR3 sequence is 17 residues long. V trimming: 2 bases; J trimming: 2 bases; junction bases outside the gene matches: 10. Per the germline V gene, CDR1 is LNHNV and CDR2 is YYDKDF (reference sequence). CDR3 sequence reads: CATSRPAGGFGTYEQYF. DNA of the CDR3: TGTGCCACCAGCAGACCGGCGGGGGGGTTTGGGACCTACGAGCAGTACTTC.

This sequence joins TRBV25-1 and TRBJ2-2, with D perhaps matching TRBD1 (5 bases). The CDR3 extends over 15 amino acids. With 2 bases removed from V and 3 bases from J, the gap between germline ends came to 10 bases. Germline loops: CDR1 MGHDK, CDR2 SYGVNS. The CDR3 DNA is TGTGCCAGCAGTGAAAGGTACAGGTACACCGGGGAGCTGTTTTTT. This encodes CASSERYRYTGELFF.

V and J are TRBV5-4 and TRBJ2-1, with 10 bases identical to TRBD2. The V gene end was trimmed by 6 bases and the J gene end by 9 bases; junction bases not matched to a gene: 12. Germline V gene data show CDR1 as SGHNT and CDR2 as YYREEE (reference sequence). The CDR3 has 15 residues. DNA for the CDR3: TGTGCCAGCAACGTTGAAAGCGGGAGGGCCGTTGAGCAGTTCTTC. Its translation is CASNVESGRAVEQFF.

This rearrangement joins TRBV10-3 to TRBJ2-3; 9 bases match TRBD1. This CDR3 contains 15 residues. J gave up 5 bases and V 4 bases, and 7 bases lay outside the gene matches. Per germline, CDR1 ENHRY and CDR2 SYGVKD. CDR3 nucleotides: TGTGCCATCAGTGCTCCGGGACAGGGAATAGATACGCAGTATTTT. Its translation: CAISAPGQGIDTQYF.

The rearrangement joins TRBV6-1 to TRBJ2-7; 10 bases are a match to TRBD2. The CDR3 is 15 amino acids. Germline CDR1 is MNHNS and CDR2 is SASEGT. The J segment lost 4 bases and the V segment lost 4 bases, leaving 7 bases of the junction unmatched. CDR3 amino acids: CASSVTSGKGYEQYF. In nucleotides, the CDR3 is TGTGCCAGCAGTGTTACTAGCGGGAAAGGTTACGAGCAGTACTTC.

This chain joins TRBV6-1 and TRBJ1-4; possible D gene TRBD1, 6 bases. Germline V CDR1 and CDR2: MNHNS, SASEGT. CDR3 length: 13 amino acids. The V gene lost 11 bases and the J gene lost 7 bases, with 17 bases spanning the gap. CDR3: CASQVDRAEKLFF. The CDR3 DNA is TGTGCCTCCCAGGTGGACAGAGCTGAAAAACTGTTTTTT.